These 14 T cell receptor beta chains share one sample of origin, sequenced in a study of regulatory T cells in long-lasting Graves disease. Through Arm-PCR of CDR3 regions and iRepertoire HTBI primers, TCR beta libraries were built. TCRdb passed the multiplex PCR reads through MiXCR, listing each CDR3 protein once. The data contain hundreds of thousands of distinct CDR3 sequences, over 14% of them singletons. Time point defined: newly diagnosed GD, antithyroid drugs for less than 3 months. Isolated PBMC RNA provided the starting material for the TCR library. A further study also used this sample, focusing on T cells in Graves' hyperthyroidism and ophthalmopathy.

This specimen consisted of peripheral blood mononuclear cells (PBMCs), obtained at new diagnosis, from a patient treated with antithyroid drugs. Receptors originate from a woman aged 40 to 50 with Graves disease.

This clonotype was detected ten times or more. This chain uses TRBV27 with TRBJ2-7, with 8 bases aligning to TRBD2. The CDR3 loop spans 16 amino acids. The germline V gene encodes CDR1 MNHEY and CDR2 SMNVEV (reference sequence). The V segment lost 3 bases and the J segment 2 bases; nucleotides outside the gene matches: 9. The CDR3 protein is CASSFQWTSLAYEQYF. CDR3 sequence (DNA): TGTGCCAGCAGTTTCCAATGGACTAGCTTGGCCTACGAGCAGTACTTC.

The rearrangement uses TRBV3-1 and TRBJ2-7, with D perhaps matching TRBD2 (7 bases). Trimming shortened V by 2 bases and J by 2 bases, and 13 bases separated the two germline ends. The CDR3 covers 15 residues. Germline V gives CDR1 LGHDT, CDR2 YNNKEL (reference sequence). CDR3 sequence (DNA): TGTGCCAGCAGCCAAACGGGGGGCGCACCCTACGAGCAGTACTTC. It is translated as CASSQTGGAPYEQYF.

V and J are TRBV7-2 and TRBJ2-5, with D perhaps TRBD1 (6 bases). The germline V gene encodes CDR1 SGHTA and CDR2 FQGNSA. V shed 5 bases and J shed 2 bases, with 15 bases lying between them. The CDR3 is made up of 15 amino acids. DNA for the CDR3: TGTGCCAGCAGCCTGTTCGGGACACAACAAGAGACCCAGTACTTC. This translates into CASSLFGTQQETQYF.

In its sample, this clonotype was seen many times. This rearrangement joins TRBV28 to TRBJ2-7, with 11 bases aligning to TRBD2. Trimming removed 6 bases from V and 6 bases from J; junction bases left unmatched: 10. CDR1 and CDR2 from the germline V gene are MDHEN and SYDVKM. This CDR3 has 15 residues. The DNA for the CDR3 is TGTGCCAGCAGAGCGACTAGCGGGACTAGGAGCGAGCAGTACTTC. It yields the protein CASRATSGTRSEQYF. Together with reference TRBV28 and TRBJ2-7, the CDR3 gives the full variable domain: DVKVTQSSRYLVKRTGEKVFLECVQDMDHENMFWYRQDPGLGLRLIYFSYDVKMKEKGDIPEGYSVSREKKERFSLILESASTNQTSMYLCASRATSGTRSEQYFGPGTRLTVT.

V and J are TRBV30 and TRBJ2-1, with TRBD2 matching 8 bases. V lost 1 base and J lost 7; bases outside the gene matches: 9. This CDR3 region has 15 residues. The germline V gene encodes CDR1 GTSNPN and CDR2 SVGIG (reference sequence). CDR3 region: CAWSALGTRGNEQFF. CDR3 bases: TGTGCCTGGAGTGCCCTAGGGACTAGAGGGAATGAGCAGTTCTTC.

In this sample, this clonotype turned up many times. This chain uses TRBV2 with TRBJ2-3; no firm D call. Germline loops: CDR1 SNHLY, CDR2 FYNNEI. The CDR3 runs 13 residues. V lost 2 bases, J lost 4 bases, and 7 bases lay in between. CDR3 nucleotides: TGTGCCAGCAGTGAACTAGTCTCAGATACGCAGTATTTT. Translating gives CASSELVSDTQYF.

This clonotype was observed many times. The chain joins TRBV11-2 to TRBJ1-1; D gene unclear. Trimming stripped 4 bases from V and 1 base from J, with 13 bases between. The germline gives CDR1 SGHAT, CDR2 FQNNGV. CDR3 length: 15 amino acids. CDR3 sequence: CASSSFPEANTEAFF. The CDR3, as DNA: TGTGCCAGCAGCTCATTCCCGGAGGCGAACACTGAAGCTTTCTTT.

This clonotype was found many times. This chain joins TRBV27 and TRBJ1-5, with 8 positions matching TRBD1. V shed 5 bases and J 7 bases; nucleotides not matched to a gene: 10. CDR1 is MNHEY and CDR2 is SMNVEV in the germline V gene (reference sequence). This CDR3 has 15 amino acids. CDR3 bases: TGTGCCAGCAGTGAGAAGGACAGGGTAGACCAGCCCCAGCATTTT. This sequence encodes CASSEKDRVDQPQHF.

In this sample, this clonotype turned up many times. The rearrangement uses TRBV28 and TRBJ2-1; D uncertain. V lost 1 base to trimming and J lost 8 bases, with 18 bases between them. Germline CDR1 reads MDHEN; CDR2 reads SYDVKM. CDR3 size: 16 residues. CDR3 nucleotide sequence: TGTGCCAGCAGTTTATCCCCAATAGGGATGGGCGATGAGCAGTTCTTC. Translating it yields CASSLSPIGMGDEQFF.

Only a few counts were recorded for this clonotype. The chain is built from TRBV4-1 and TRBJ1-4, with D possibly matching TRBD1 (6 bases). Trimming took off 3 bases at V and 4 bases at J, with 15 bases between the two ends. CDR1 is MGHRA and CDR2 is YSYEKL in the germline V gene. The CDR3 has 16 amino acids. CDR3 sequence: CASSHDNRVNNEKLFF. For the CDR3, the DNA is TGCGCCAGCAGCCACGATAACAGGGTCAATAATGAAAAACTGTTTTTT.

Many counts were recorded for this clonotype. The chain carries TRBV20-1 and TRBJ2-3; D not certain. CDR1 and CDR2 from the germline V gene are DFQATT and SNEGSKA (reference sequence). This CDR3 has 12 residues. The V gene lost 7 bases and the J gene lost 0 bases, with 8 bases spanning the gap. CDR3 sequence reads: CSGGISTDTQYF. In DNA, the CDR3 is TGCAGTGGTGGGATAAGCACAGATACGCAGTATTTT.

This clonotype was recorded many times. The V gene is TRBV7-2, the J gene TRBJ2-7; 7 bases match TRBD1. Germline V lookup: CDR1 SGHTA, CDR2 FQGNSA. Germline trimming cut 4 bases from V and 2 bases from J; bases unmatched to any gene: 5. CDR3 length equals 14 residues. In DNA, the CDR3 is TGTGCCAGCAGCTGGGGACAGTCCACCTACGAGCAGTACTTC. This codes for CASSWGQSTYEQYF.

This clonotype was seen ten or more times. This chain connects TRBV20-1 to TRBJ2-3; the D is unclear. This CDR3 region has 15 residues. Trimming shortened V by 0 bases and J by 4 bases, and 14 bases separated the two germline ends. Looked up from germline, CDR1 is DFQATT and CDR2 is SNEGSKA (reference sequence). The CDR3 protein is CSARDISSFSDTQYF. The CDR3 bases are TGCAGTGCTAGAGATATCAGCAGTTTCTCAGATACGCAGTATTTT.

This clonotype was counted at least ten times. V usage is TRBV7-9 and J usage is TRBJ2-2; D ambiguous. The CDR3 has 13 residues. V shed 2 bases and J shed 6 bases, with 7 bases lying between them. Germline loops: CDR1 SEHNR, CDR2 FQNEAQ (reference sequence). DNA of the CDR3: TGTGCCAGCAGCTTAATGGTAGCCGGGGAGCTGTTTTTT. Its protein is CASSLMVAGELFF.